Below, 28 T cell receptor beta chains from the same sample are listed, as sequenced in a study of Graves' ophthalmopathy and Graves' hyperthyroidism. As the template, RNA transcripts were used to amplify TCR beta CDR3 regions. First-round RT-PCR used HTBI primers; second-round multiplex PCR followed. A single record per CDR3 protein comes from TCRdb applying MiXCR to the multiplex PCR reads. The table records around 520,000 distinct CDR3 sequences, just under 40% of them present only once. Sequencing input: peripheral blood or thyroid tissue (not recorded which). The receptor source for this set is an adult man with Graves' hyperthyroidism.

CDR3 region: CASRELAGGQDTQYF. CDR3 sequence (DNA): TGCGCCAGCAGGGAACTAGCGGGGGGGCAAGATACGCAGTATTTT. The rearrangement joins TRBV5-1 to TRBJ2-3, with 13 bases that match TRBD2. V shed 5 bases, J shed 5 bases, and the junction held 5 bases outside the gene matches. This CDR3 has 15 amino acids. The germline gives CDR1 SGHRS, CDR2 YFSETQ.

The CDR3 loop reads CASSLVVARTEAFF. CDR3 coding DNA: TGTGCCAGCAGTTTAGTGGTAGCTAGGACTGAAGCTTTCTTT. The chain employs TRBV12-3 or TRBV12-4 and TRBJ1-1; no clear D. The CDR3 covers 14 residues. Trimming pared 1 base from V and 5 bases from J, leaving 11 bases between.

The chain combines TRBV10-3 with TRBJ2-7; maybe TRBD2 (6 bases). Germline values: CDR1 ENHRY, CDR2 SYGVKD. The CDR3 has 17 amino acids. Between the trimmed V and J ends, which lost 10 bases and 7 bases, there was a span of 32 bases. CDR3 sequence: CATGTSGGRASVGEQYF. For the CDR3, the DNA is TGTGCCACCGGGACGAGCGGAGGGAGAGCTTCTGTGGGAGAGCAGTACTTC.

The chain has TRBV5-1 and TRBJ2-3; D may be TRBD2 (6 bases). This CDR3 contains 15 residues. With 1 base removed from V and 6 bases from J, the gap between germline ends came to 15 bases. Germline loops: CDR1 SGHRS, CDR2 YFSETQ. In DNA form, the CDR3 reads TGCGCCAGCAGCTTGTTGGGGGAGGCCAGGGATACGCAGTATTTT. Amino acids: CASSLLGEARDTQYF.

At least ten counts were recorded for this clonotype. V usage is TRBV6-1 and J usage is TRBJ1-4, with a weak D call TRBD1 (5 bases). Trimming left V 5 bases short and J 0 bases short, with 7 bases between. The CDR3 consists of 14 residues. In germline, CDR1 is MNHNS, CDR2 SASEGT. Here the CDR3 reads CASSSTATNEKLFF. CDR3 DNA: TGTGCCAGCAGTTCGACAGCAACTAATGAAAAACTGTTTTTT.

This clonotype was detected many times. V usage is TRBV29-1 and J usage is TRBJ1-2; a weak D match, TRBD1 (5 bases). This CDR3 is built from 12 residues. V lost 2 bases to trimming and J lost 6 bases, with 10 bases between them. Germline lookup yields CDR1 SQVTM and CDR2 ANQGSEA. As DNA, the CDR3 is TGCAGCGTTGAATGGGGCGGCCATGGCTACACCTTC. Its protein is CSVEWGGHGYTF.

A note on this clonotype: A much larger clonotype is one base distant, so this may be a read error. J is TRBJ1-3 and V is TRBV2; no clear D. The CDR3 contains 12 residues. The V gene's germline CDR1 is SNHLY and CDR2 FYNNEI. The DNA for the CDR3 is TGTACCAGACCCTCCCTAGGAAACACCATATATTTT. Translation: CTRPSLGNTIYF.

The rearrangement joins TRBV24-1 to TRBJ2-3; D not certain. From germline, CDR1 is KGHDR and CDR2 SFDVKD. Trimming shortened V by 0 bases and J by 1 base, and 13 bases separated the two germline ends. The CDR3 has 17 amino acids. The chain's CDR3 is CATSDLQIGPGTDTQYF. The CDR3 DNA follows: TGTGCCACCAGTGATTTGCAAATCGGTCCCGGCACAGATACGCAGTATTTT.

This clonotype has a count of ten or more. The rearrangement uses TRBV24-1 and TRBJ1-5; D uncertain. The CDR3 length is 14 residues. Deletions cut 6 bases from V and 0 bases from J, with 8 bases between. Germline V gives CDR1 KGHDR, CDR2 SFDVKD. The CDR3 region has the DNA TGTGCCACCAGTCCCGGTGTTAGCAATCAGCCCCAGCATTTT. Protein sequence: CATSPGVSNQPQHF.

V usage is TRBV7-8 and J usage is TRBJ1-1, with 8 bases identical to TRBD1. This CDR3 contains 17 residues. V was pared by 3 bases and J by 1 base, with 10 bases of the junction left unmatched. Germline assignment: CDR1 SGHVS and CDR2 FQNEAQ. Here the CDR3 reads CASSFPDGQGTNTEAFF. The CDR3, as DNA: TGTGCCAGCAGCTTCCCCGACGGACAGGGTACGAACACTGAAGCTTTCTTT.

There are many counts of this clonotype. V usage is TRBV28 and J usage is TRBJ2-7, with TRBD1 as a possible D gene (6 bases). CDR3 length equals 13 residues. Trimming removed 7 bases from V and 3 bases from J, with 13 bases in between. In germline, CDR1 is MDHEN, CDR2 SYDVKM. The CDR3 nucleotides read TGTGCCAGCACCCACGGGACAATCTACGAGCAGTACTTC. Translated, it gives CASTHGTIYEQYF.

This chain joins TRBV20-1 and TRBJ2-5; D perhaps matches TRBD2 (5 bases). The CDR3 sequence is 13 residues long. Germline CDR1 is DFQATT and CDR2 is SNEGSKA (reference sequence). V was clipped by 5 bases and J by 3 bases, with 13 bases between them. The CDR3 reads CSASFAGKETQYF. The CDR3 DNA reads TGCAGTGCTTCCTTTGCGGGCAAAGAGACCCAGTACTTC.

The rearrangement uses TRBV29-1 and TRBJ2-7, with TRBD2 matching 12 bases. The CDR3 runs 13 residues. Germline V CDR1 and CDR2: SQVTM, ANQGSEA. Losses at the gene ends were 5 bases for V and 5 bases for J; bases not matched to a gene: 4. The CDR3 DNA is TGCAGCGTTAGGACTAGCGGGACGAACGAGCAGTACTTC. Protein: CSVRTSGTNEQYF.

Many counts were recorded for this clonotype. The rearrangement links TRBV25-1 to TRBJ1-1, with D unclear. The CDR3 sequence is 14 residues long. V lost 3 bases and J lost 1, with 9 bases in between. Per the germline V gene, CDR1 is MGHDK and CDR2 is SYGVNS. CDR3 DNA sequence: TGTGCCAGCAGTGAGACAACCGAGAACACTGAAGCTTTCTTT. Protein product: CASSETTENTEAFF.

This clonotype was counted a few times. The gene calls are TRBV24-1 and TRBJ2-3; D may be TRBD2 (6 bases). The germline gives CDR1 KGHDR, CDR2 SFDVKD. Trimming took 4 bases from V and 1 from J, leaving 11 bases between them. The CDR3 totals 15 residues. CDR3 coding DNA: TGTGCCACCAGTGAGGGGGGTAGGGGCACAGATACGCAGTATTTT. Amino acid sequence: CATSEGGRGTDTQYF.

V is TRBV19 and J is TRBJ2-7; perhaps TRBD2 as D (5 bases). V gave up 5 bases and J gave up 5 bases, with 19 bases separating them. Germline V gene sequence: CDR1 LNHDA, CDR2 SQIVND (reference sequence). The CDR3 totals 15 residues. The CDR3 DNA sequence: TGTGCCAGTAGTGTATCCCTGTTGACTATCCACGAGCAGTACTTC. Translating it yields CASSVSLLTIHEQYF.

In its sample, this clonotype was seen a few times. This rearrangement joins TRBV29-1 to TRBJ2-1, with D possibly being TRBD2 (5 bases). Germline-derived CDR1 and CDR2 are SQVTM and ANQGSEA. The CDR3 has 13 amino acids. V was pared by 7 bases and J by 6 bases, with 16 bases between. CDR3 nucleotide sequence: TGCAGCGACCGGACCGGGATTGGCAATGAGCAGTTCTTC. This gives the protein CSDRTGIGNEQFF.

The table lists this clonotype with a few counts. The genes are TRBV5-1 and TRBJ1-4; D may be TRBD1 (5 bases). Trimming stripped 3 bases from V and 5 bases from J, with 11 bases between. Germline V CDR1 and CDR2: SGHRS, YFSETQ. The CDR3 totals 14 residues. The CDR3, as DNA: TGCGCCAGCAGCTGGGGACTTCAGAATGAAAAACTGTTTTTT. Its protein is CASSWGLQNEKLFF.

Comments on this clonotype: A much larger clone differs by one base, so this may be a read error. This chain connects TRBV15 to TRBJ2-7; the D is unclear. Germline V lookup: CDR1 LNHNV, CDR2 YYDKDF (reference sequence). V was shortened by 1 base and J by 7 bases, with 14 bases between the two germline ends. The CDR3 extends over 14 amino acids. The CDR3 reads CATSRGAVYNEQYF. The CDR3 DNA is TGTGCCACCAGCAGAGGCGCAGTTTACAATGAGCAGTACTTC.

This clonotype came up many times. The chain couples TRBV7-8 to TRBJ1-5, with D perhaps TRBD1 (6 bases). Germline CDR1 SGHVS, CDR2 FQNEAQ. V gave up 5 bases and J gave up 6 bases, with 17 bases separating them. CDR3 length: 15 amino acids. The CDR3 nucleotides are TGTGCCAGCAGCCACCTACAGGGTCCCAGTCAGCCCCAGCATTTT. Translating gives CASSHLQGPSQPQHF.

The sample holds many counts of this clonotype. The chain combines TRBV5-1 with TRBJ2-2; D gene uncertain. V was clipped by 4 bases and J by 9 bases, with 13 bases between them. The CDR3 consists of 13 residues. Germline CDR1 is SGHRS and CDR2 is YFSETQ. CDR3 sequence reads: CASSLPSPRELFF. DNA of the CDR3: TGCGCCAGCAGCCTCCCTTCCCCCCGGGAGCTGTTTTTT.

This clonotype has more than one count but fewer than ten. The chain employs TRBV7-9 and TRBJ2-7; D is possibly TRBD2 (5 bases). The J call is in doubt because the DNA end fits TRBJ2-1 better. The CDR3 is made up of 12 amino acids. Germline lookup yields CDR1 SEHNR and CDR2 FQNEAQ (reference sequence). DNA of the CDR3: TGTGCCAGCAGCTTAGGCCCGGGGGAGCAGTTCTTC. Translation gives CASSLGPGEQFF.

Turning to this clonotype: One base away lies a much larger clone, so this may be a sequencing read error. The gene calls are TRBV7-9 and TRBJ1-5, with D unclear. The CDR3 sequence is 17 residues long. Trimming removed 2 bases from V and 0 bases from J, with 14 bases in between. Germline V gene lookup returns CDR1 SEHNR and CDR2 FQNEAQ (reference sequence). The CDR3, as DNA: TGTGCCAGCAGCTTAAAGGTTGAGACCCCTAGCAATCAGCCCCAGCATTTT. Translation gives CASSLKVETPSNQPQHF.

Notes on this clonotype: This may be a read error, as it is one base from a much larger clone. The CDR3 does not close with the conserved phenylalanine or tryptophan, likely indicating a read error. V and J are TRBV19 and TRBJ1-5, with D possibly matching TRBD1 (5 bases). V lost 1 base, J lost 12 bases, and 16 bases lay in between. This CDR3 has 14 amino acids. The V gene's germline CDR1 is LNHDA and CDR2 SQIVND (reference sequence). The CDR3 sequence is CASSIAQGQDGQHY. CDR3 coding DNA: TGTGCCAGTAGTATAGCTCAGGGCCAGGACGGCCAGCATTAT.

In its sample, this clonotype was seen many times. J is TRBJ1-2 and V is TRBV6-5, with D uncertain. The V gene lost 5 bases and the J gene lost 4 bases, with 5 bases spanning the gap. From germline, CDR1 is MNHEY and CDR2 SVGAGI. The CDR3 loop spans 11 amino acids. CDR3 nucleotides: TGTGCCAGCAGTGCGGGCTATGGCTACACCTTC. Its translation: CASSAGYGYTF.

V gene TRBV5-1 combines with J gene TRBJ2-5; 9 bases are shared with TRBD2. The CDR3 extends over 16 amino acids. V lost 4 bases to trimming and J lost 7 bases; unmatched junction nucleotides: 14. CDR1 and CDR2 from the germline V gene are SGHRS and YFSETQ. The CDR3 region is CASSDPEIAGAGTQYF. DNA of the CDR3: TGCGCCAGCAGCGACCCAGAGATAGCGGGAGCCGGGACCCAGTACTTC.

This clonotype was seen ten or more times. The rearrangement links TRBV20-1 to TRBJ2-3, with 8 bases that match TRBD2. Germline V CDR1 and CDR2: DFQATT, SNEGSKA (reference sequence). V lost 3 bases and J lost 0; bases outside the gene matches: 5. The CDR3 is 15 residues long. CDR3: CSASLAGTSTDTQYF. The CDR3 DNA sequence: TGCAGTGCTAGTTTAGCGGGGACTAGCACAGATACGCAGTATTTT.

The table lists this clonotype with many counts. This rearrangement joins TRBV7-2 to TRBJ2-7; 12 nucleotides line up with TRBD2. The trim removed 6 bases at V and 2 bases at J, leaving 5 bases unmatched. Germline V gene lookup returns CDR1 SGHTA and CDR2 FQGNSA. The CDR3 is 15 amino acids. In nucleotides, the CDR3 is TGTGCCAGCAGTTACGGACTAGCGGGAACCTACGAGCAGTACTTC. Protein sequence: CASSYGLAGTYEQYF. Full variable domain (rest looked up from reference TRBV7-2 and TRBJ2-7): GAGVSQSPSNKVTEKGKDVELRCDPISGHTALYWYRQSLGQGLEFLIYFQGNSAPDKSGLPSDRFSAERTGGSVSTLTIQRTQQEDSAVYLCASSYGLAGTYEQYFGPGTRLTVT.